Below, 2 T cell receptor beta chains from the same sample are listed, as sequenced in a study of vaccination and CD4 T cells after COVID-19. An Oncomine TCR Beta short-read assay was used to sequence the DNA from cultured CD4+ T cells. TCRdb called the PCR reads again in MiXCR, with one record for every CDR3 protein. Among about 12,000 distinct CDR3 sequences listed, less than 65% were seen once. This sample's treatment: approximately 9-day PBMC culture with coronavirus spike peptide pools or control peptides (ViraFEST assay). Their antigens are not known. The sequencing sample was made of CD4+ T cells from blood, cultured in vitro. All receptors come from a human donor who had recovered from COVID-19.

The V gene is TRBV11-2, the J gene TRBJ1-6; the D is unclear. This CDR3 region has 13 residues. Germline CDR1 reads SGHAT; CDR2 reads FQNNGV. Trimming pared 1 base from V and 7 bases from J, leaving 5 bases between. The CDR3 loop is CASSLVGNSPLHF. The CDR3 coding sequence is TGTGCCAGCAGCTTAGTGGGAAATTCACCCCTCCACTTT.

This chain joins TRBV21-1 and TRBJ2-5; the DNA was not compared with TRBD1, the D call given in the table. TRBV21-1 is a pseudogene segment. The length of the CDR3 is 19 residues. This CDR3 is CASSKAQGAQGLCGETQYF. In nucleotides, the CDR3 is TGTGCCAGCAGCAAAGCGCAGGGGGCGCAGGGGCTCTGTGGGGAGACCCAGTACTTC.